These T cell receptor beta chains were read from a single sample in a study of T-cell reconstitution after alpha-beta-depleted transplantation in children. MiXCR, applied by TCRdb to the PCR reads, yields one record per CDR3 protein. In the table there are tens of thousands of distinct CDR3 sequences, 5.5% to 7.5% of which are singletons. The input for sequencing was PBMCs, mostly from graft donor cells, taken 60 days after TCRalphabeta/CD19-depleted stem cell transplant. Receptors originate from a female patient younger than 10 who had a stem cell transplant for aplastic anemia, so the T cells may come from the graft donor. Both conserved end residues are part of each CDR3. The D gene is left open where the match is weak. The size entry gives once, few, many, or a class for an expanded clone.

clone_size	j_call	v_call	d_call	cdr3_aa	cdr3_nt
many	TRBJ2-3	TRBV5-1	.	CASSLEGTGLDTQYF	TGCGCCAGCAGCTTGGAAGGGACCGGTCTTGATACGCAGTATTTT
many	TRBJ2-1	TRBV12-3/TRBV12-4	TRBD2	CASTLAGANEQFF	TGTGCCAGCACCCTAGCGGGGGCTAATGAGCAGTTCTTC
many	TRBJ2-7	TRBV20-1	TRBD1	CSARHTGDGGPYEQYF	TGCAGTGCTAGGCATACAGGGGACGGCGGGCCCTACGAGCAGTACTTC
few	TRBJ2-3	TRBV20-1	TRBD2	CSAGGGETTSTDTQYF	TGCAGTGCGGGGGGGGGGGAGACTACTTCCACAGATACGCAGTATTTT
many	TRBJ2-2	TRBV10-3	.	CAISESKERRFGELFF	TGTGCCATCAGTGAGTCGAAGGAGCGGAGGTTCGGGGAGCTGTTTTTT
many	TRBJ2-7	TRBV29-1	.	CSVVKHSTYEQYF	TGCAGCGTTGTAAAACATTCGACCTACGAGCAGTACTTC
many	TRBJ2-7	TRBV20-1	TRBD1	CSARQGLSYEQYF	TGCAGTGCCCGACAGGGTTTGTCCTACGAGCAGTACTTC
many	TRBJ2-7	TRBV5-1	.	CASSPEITVYEQYF	TGCGCCAGCAGCCCGGAGATCACCGTCTACGAGCAGTACTTC
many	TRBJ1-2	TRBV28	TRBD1	CASTTGGYGYTF	TGTGCCAGTACTACAGGGGGCTATGGCTACACCTTC
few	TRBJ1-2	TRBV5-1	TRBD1	CASSGTTGSQYGYTF	TGCGCCAGCAGCGGGACGACAGGGTCCCAATATGGCTACACCTTC